This T cell receptor (beta chain) was sequenced during a study of cytomegalovirus exposure and HLA in healthy donors. Broader study findings: High sensitivity and specificity were reportedly achieved when the classifier diagnosed cytomegalovirus status. At a 0.05 false discovery rate, a later analysis found 16,951 TCR beta sequences to be associated with HLA alleles.

The CDR3 loop spans 16 amino acids. V was pared by 6 bases and J by 6 bases, with 8 bases of the junction left unmatched. CDR1 is MNHNY and CDR2 is SVGAGI in the germline V gene (reference sequence). Concerning this clone itself: The target antigen is unknown.

This PCR relied on a set of 60 Vbeta primers and 13 Jbeta primers. Produced via immunoSEQ multiplex PCR; TCRdb's table is partial and in-frame only. The sample holds more than 130,000 clones, approximately 70% seen once. The sequence derives from a human donor in good health. The specimen sequenced was PBMCs. The chain uses TRBV6-6 and TRBJ2-3; 14 nucleotides agree with TRBD2. The CDR3 DNA follows: TGTGCCAGCAGCAGACTAGCGGGGGGGCCATCGGATACGCAGTATTTT. As protein: CASSRLAGGPSDTQYF.